This section outlines one T cell receptor (beta chain) sequence together with its context. The antigen is undetermined. This sample was included in a study of cytomegalovirus exposure and HLA in healthy donors. The PCR had 60 Vbeta and 13 Jbeta primers. Here immunoSEQ multiplex PCR was the method, and the copy in TCRdb shows in-frame clones only, minus some. The sample records about 200,000 clones, around 85% being singletons. The germline CDR1 and CDR2 sequences are MGHRA and YSYEKL. The V and J ends lost 6 bases and 5 bases respectively, with 17 bases between them. This CDR3 is 14 amino acids long. General observations from the study: It was about 150 TCR beta chains that were listed as cytomegalovirus-associated. In a later analysis, approximately 15,000 TCR beta sequences were associated with HLA alleles at 0.05 false discovery rate. Data from an earlier analysis indicated that most TCR beta V segments were productive either about 87% or about 30% of the time.

The J gene is TRBJ2-7, the V gene TRBV4-1, with TRBD2 as a possible D gene (6 bases). The sample comprised PBMCs. This TCR was recovered from a girl aged 2-9 years in good health and CMV-seronegative. The CDR3 nucleotides are TGCGCCAGCAGTTTACATGGGGGGTTAAACGAGCAGTACTTC. Its translation: CASSLHGGLNEQYF.